The sample holds a few counts of the clone carrying this TCR beta chain. Generated by immunoSEQ multiplex PCR, the TCRdb table keeps only in-frame clones and is missing some. The sample contains 15,000 to 20,000 clones, about nine tenths of which appear only once. The data originate from a study of blood T cell repertoires in COVID-19. Across the study: T cells, B-cell-depleted T cells, or PBMCs supplied cDNA or gDNA.

The CDR3 covers 13 residues. The germline CDR1 and CDR2 sequences are SGHRS and YFSETQ. The V and J ends lost 7 bases and 4 bases respectively, with 14 bases between them. The chain has TRBV5-1 and TRBJ1-1; D remains unclear. The specimen sequenced was peripheral blood. The receptor's source is a human donor with active COVID-19. The donor label of this sample is uncertain. CDR3 protein: CASGGERLTEAFF. CDR3 nucleotide sequence: TGCGCCAGCGGCGGGGAGAGACTCACTGAAGCTTTCTTT. The full variable domain, with the rest looked up from reference TRBV5-1 and TRBJ1-1, is KAGVTQTPRYLIKTRGQQVTLSCSPISGHRSVSWYQQTPGQGLQFLFEYFSETQRNKGNFPGRFSGRQFSNSRSEMNVSTLELGDSALYLCASGGERLTEAFFGQGTRLTVV.